This TCR beta chain emerged from a study of response to subunit inactivated influenza vaccine. Study-wide findings and caveats: Few additional T cells are recruited per seasonal influenza vaccination, authors suggested.

A single count supports this clonotype. Its antigen is unidentified. CDR3 length equals 15 residues. Germline-derived CDR1 and CDR2 are MNHEY and SVGAGI. V lost 2 bases and J lost 0, with 11 bases in between. TCRdb redid the calling of the RT-PCR reads with MiXCR, one entry per CDR3 protein. The sample contains roughly 670,000 distinct CDR3 sequences, around 15% of which appear only once. The sequenced sample was PBMCs from blood, obtained approximately 15 days before vaccination. The chain carries TRBV6-5 and TRBJ2-7; weak D call: TRBD1 (6 bases). The receptor was isolated from a man aged 50-60 years who received an inactivated influenza vaccine. CDR3 protein: CASSYGWGPSYEQYF. CDR3 nucleotides: TGTGCCAGCAGTTACGGTTGGGGGCCCTCCTACGAGCAGTACTTC.